This T cell receptor beta chain was sequenced during a study of T cells in Graves' hyperthyroidism and ophthalmopathy. Study details: Before any treatment, at initial diagnosis, peripheral blood was collected.

Orbital computed tomography, thyroid ultrasound, serum thyroxine and TRAb, and clinical symptoms together informed the diagnoses. Study-level results: Researchers found most expanded thyroid clonotypes above 0.001 in blood as well.

Template material for amplifying TCR beta CDR3 regions consisted of RNA transcripts. RT-PCR in the first round (using the HTBI primer set) targeted the TCR CDR3. TCRdb analysed the multiplex PCR reads with MiXCR anew, one entry per CDR3 protein. The sample has hundreds of thousands of distinct CDR3 sequences, roughly a sixth seen once; the top ten hold about 17%. The CDR3 is 14 amino acids. Germline CDR1 WNHNN, CDR2 SYGVQD (reference sequence). V was clipped by 6 bases and J by 6 bases; unmatched bases: 7. This clonotype has only a few counts. Antigen specificity is unknown. This sequence joins TRBV10-1 and TRBJ2-1; 8 bases are a match to TRBD2. Source material: blood. The receptor comes from a woman under 30 with Graves' hyperthyroidism. The CDR3 nucleotides are TGCGCCAGCAGGCCGGGGGGGCCAGGCAATGAGCAGTTCTTC. Its translation is CASRPGGPGNEQFF.